This T cell receptor beta chain was documented in a study of control samples from healthy donors and cancer patients. Using immunoSEQ multiplex PCR, the repertoire was profiled, and TCRdb retains in-frame clones only, with some absent. The repertoire includes roughly 150,000 clones, about 94% of them detected once, and approximately 2.5% sits in the top ten. There are 15 residues in the CDR3. J gave up 8 bases and V 6 bases, and 14 bases lay outside the gene matches. Germline V CDR1 and CDR2: MDHEN, SYDVKM. V gene TRBV28 combines with J gene TRBJ1-2; 8 bases are a match to TRBD1. The clonotype originates from a man aged 50-60 years in good health. The sequencing sample was made of blood. The CDR3 sequence is CASSVTNGRGLGYTF. CDR3 nucleotides: TGTGCCAGCAGCGTGACAAACGGCAGGGGGCTCGGCTACACCTTC.